In its sample, the clone carrying this T cell receptor (beta chain) was seen many times. This CDR3 is built from 14 residues. The ends were cut back, 10 bases at V and 3 bases at J, with 17 bases in the middle. CDR1 and CDR2 from the germline V gene are SGHKS and YYEKEE (reference sequence). The authors obtained over 180 million TCR-beta sequences from 15-18 subjects per sequencing run. MiXCR, applied by TCRdb to the 5' RACE reads, yields one record per CDR3 protein. Of about 70,000 distinct CDR3 sequences in the sample, around 5% were seen once. The source of the sample is a study of neurological immune-mediated disorders.

This TCR was recovered from a woman in her seventies with multiple sclerosis. Sequenced input: PBMCs. This chain connects TRBV5-5 to TRBJ1-5; possibly TRBD1 for D (5 bases). CDR3: CAPPRIGDNQPQHF. The CDR3 DNA reads as TGTGCCCCCCCCCGGATAGGGGACAATCAGCCCCAGCATTTT.